This T cell receptor (beta chain) is drawn from a study of blood T cell repertoires in COVID-19. Whole-study context: From T cells, B-cell-depleted T cells, or PBMCs came the material, which was cDNA or gDNA.

Original methodology: Amplification from reference gene primers served as the basis for estimated nucleated cell counts. Repertoires were generated with immunoSEQ multiplex PCR, while TCRdb's copy carries only in-frame clones and drops some. V and J calls and clone size are copied from that table; D and trimming were computed from the DNA. The sample yields 400,000 to 550,000 clones, about 89% seen once. Between the trimmed V and J ends, which lost 6 bases and 5 bases, there was a span of 16 bases. The germline gives CDR1 LNHDA, CDR2 SQIVND (reference sequence). The CDR3 consists of 14 residues. The chain uses TRBV19 and TRBJ1-1; D is perhaps TRBD1 (6 bases). Material: peripheral blood. The source of this sequence is a woman in her twenties or thirties with acute or convalescent COVID-19. The CDR3 region has the DNA TGTGCCAGTAGCGAACAGGGAGGGTGGACTGAAGCTTTCTTT. It specifies CASSEQGGWTEAFF.